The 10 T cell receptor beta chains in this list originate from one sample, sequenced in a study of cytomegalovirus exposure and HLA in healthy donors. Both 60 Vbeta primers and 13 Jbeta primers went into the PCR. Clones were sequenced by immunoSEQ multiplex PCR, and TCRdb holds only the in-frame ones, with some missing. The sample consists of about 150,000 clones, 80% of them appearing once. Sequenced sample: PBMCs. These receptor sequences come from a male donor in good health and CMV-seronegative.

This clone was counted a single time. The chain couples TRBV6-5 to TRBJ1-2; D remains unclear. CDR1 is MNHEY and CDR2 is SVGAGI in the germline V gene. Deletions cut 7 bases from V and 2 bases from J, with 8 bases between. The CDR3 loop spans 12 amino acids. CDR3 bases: TGTGCCAGCAACTCGGGAAACTATGGCTACACCTTC. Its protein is CASNSGNYGYTF.

The CDR3: CASRARVGTEAFF. The CDR3 DNA reads TGTGCCAGCAGAGCCAGGGTAGGGACTGAAGCTTTCTTT. The chain recombines TRBV2 with TRBJ1-1, with D possibly matching TRBD1 (5 bases). V was pared by 6 bases and J by 5 bases, with 13 bases between. This CDR3 region has 13 residues. The germline V gene has CDR1 SNHLY and CDR2 FYNNEI. Combining the CDR3 with reference TRBV2 and TRBJ1-1 gives the whole variable domain EPEVTQTPSHQVTQMGQEVILRCVPISNHLYFYWYRQILGQKVEFLVSFYNNEISEKSEIFDDQFSVERPDGSNFTLKIRSTKLEDSAMYFCASRARVGTEAFFGQGTRLTVV.

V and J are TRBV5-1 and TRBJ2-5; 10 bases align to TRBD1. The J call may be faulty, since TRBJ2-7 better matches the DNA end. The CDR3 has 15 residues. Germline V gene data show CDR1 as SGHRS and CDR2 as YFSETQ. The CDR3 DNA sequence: TGCGCCAGCAGCCCCCGGGACAGGGGTCTTTTCGAGCAGTACTTC. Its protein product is CASSPRDRGLFEQYF.

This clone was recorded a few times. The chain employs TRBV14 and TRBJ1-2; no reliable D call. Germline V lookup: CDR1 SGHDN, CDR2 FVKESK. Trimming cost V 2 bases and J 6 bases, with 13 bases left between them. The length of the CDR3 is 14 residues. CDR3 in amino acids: CASSQSGGWHGYTF. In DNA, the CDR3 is TGTGCCAGCAGCCAATCCGGAGGGTGGCATGGCTACACCTTC.

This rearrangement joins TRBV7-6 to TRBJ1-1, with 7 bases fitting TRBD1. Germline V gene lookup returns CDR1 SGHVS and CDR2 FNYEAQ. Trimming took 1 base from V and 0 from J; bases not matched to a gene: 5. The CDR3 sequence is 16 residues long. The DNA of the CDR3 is TGTGCCAGCAGCTTAGAGCCGGGACAGATGAACACTGAAGCTTTCTTT. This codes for CASSLEPGQMNTEAFF.

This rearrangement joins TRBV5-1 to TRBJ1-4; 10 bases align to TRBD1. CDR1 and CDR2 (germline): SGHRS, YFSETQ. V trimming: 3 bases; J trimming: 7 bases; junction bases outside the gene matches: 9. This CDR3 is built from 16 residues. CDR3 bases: TGCGCCAGCAGCTCGGGACAGGGGACCGTTGGTGAAAAACTGTTTTTT. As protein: CASSSGQGTVGEKLFF.

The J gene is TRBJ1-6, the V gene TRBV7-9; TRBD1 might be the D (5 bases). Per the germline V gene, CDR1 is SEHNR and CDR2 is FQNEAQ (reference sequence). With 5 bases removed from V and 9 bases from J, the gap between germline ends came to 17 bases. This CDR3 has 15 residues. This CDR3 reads CASSPLGGRGSPLHF. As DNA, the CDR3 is TGTGCCAGCAGCCCCCTCGGGGGTAGGGGTTCACCCCTCCACTTT.

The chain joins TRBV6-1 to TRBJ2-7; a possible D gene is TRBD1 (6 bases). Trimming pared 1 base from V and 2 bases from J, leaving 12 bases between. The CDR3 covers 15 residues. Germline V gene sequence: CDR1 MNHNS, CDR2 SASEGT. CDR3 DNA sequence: TGTGCCAGCAGTGAAGAACAGGGTTGGGCCTACGAGCAGTACTTC. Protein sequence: CASSEEQGWAYEQYF.

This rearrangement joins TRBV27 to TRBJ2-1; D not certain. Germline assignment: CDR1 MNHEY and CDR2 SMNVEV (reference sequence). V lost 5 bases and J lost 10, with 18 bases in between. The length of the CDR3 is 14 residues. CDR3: CASSPRPLRREQFF. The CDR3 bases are TGTGCCAGCAGTCCCCGCCCGCTCCGGCGGGAGCAGTTCTTC.

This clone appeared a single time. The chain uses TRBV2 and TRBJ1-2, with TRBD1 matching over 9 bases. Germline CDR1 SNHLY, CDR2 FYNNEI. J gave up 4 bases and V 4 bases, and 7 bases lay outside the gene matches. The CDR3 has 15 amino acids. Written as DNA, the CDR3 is TGTGCCAGCAGTGTGGACAGGGGCTCAGCCTATGGCTACACCTTC. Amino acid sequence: CASSVDRGSAYGYTF.